These 22 T cell receptor beta chains share one sample of origin, sequenced in a study of human T cells and chemical hapten exposure. The sample's time point: patch test 1, 2 weeks after DPC sensitization. Treatment noted: therapeutic diphenylcyclopropenone sensitization with weekly scalp DPC. TCRdb recomputed calls from the RACE reads with MiXCR, one row per CDR3 protein. The data contain roughly 100,000 distinct CDR3 sequences, approximately 11% of them singletons. Sequenced material: whole blood, taken in connection with sensitization to the hapten diphenylcyclopropenone (DPC). The receptors derive from a woman aged 40 to 50 with alopecia areata. Some clones in this sample may be carry-over from other donors' samples.

There are a few counts of this clonotype. No conserved phenylalanine or tryptophan ends this CDR3, so it is likely a read error. The CDR3 DNA reads TGCGCCAGCAGCGCACCGGGACTAGCGGCATACAATGAGCAGTTCATC. Its translation is CASSAPGLAAYNEQFI. The chain is built from TRBV4-1 and TRBJ2-1; TRBD2 aligns across 11 bases. The CDR3 has 16 amino acids. The V segment lost 5 bases and the J segment 4 bases; nucleotides outside the gene matches: 7. Germline CDR1 reads MGHRA; CDR2 reads YSYEKL.

As to this clonotype: This could be a read error, since a much larger clone is one nucleotide away. No conserved phenylalanine or tryptophan ends this CDR3, so it is likely a read error. The chain has TRBV5-1 and TRBJ2-3; D may match TRBD1 or TRBD2 (5 bases each). This CDR3 contains 17 residues. Germline loops: CDR1 SGHRS, CDR2 YFSETQ. The ends were cut back, 3 bases at V and 0 bases at J, with 17 bases in the middle. The CDR3 nucleotides are TGCGCCAGCAGCTCCCTGGGGCGGGCTAGAAGCACAGATACGCAGTATTTG. Encoded protein: CASSSLGRARSTDTQYL.

The chain links TRBV6-5 to TRBJ2-4; weak D call: TRBD2 (6 bases). The CDR3 covers 13 residues. Trimming cost V 6 bases and J 7 bases, with 13 bases left between them. Germline V lookup: CDR1 MNHEY, CDR2 SVGAGI. CDR3 in DNA: TGTGCCAGCAGGTCCCCGGAGGGGAACATTCAGTACTTC. It translates to CASRSPEGNIQYF.

Of note for this clonotype: A much larger clone is a single base away; this may be a read error. V usage is TRBV4-1 and J usage is TRBJ1-1; 7 bases line up with TRBD1. The CDR3 sequence is 16 residues long. Germline V gene data show CDR1 as MGHRA and CDR2 as YSYEKL. CDR3 protein: CASNQDWDRYNTEAFF. CDR3 sequence (DNA): TGCGCCAGCAACCAAGATTGGGACAGATATAACACTGAAGCTTTCTTT.

There are a few counts of this clonotype. This rearrangement joins TRBV28 to TRBJ2-3, with D possibly matching TRBD1 (6 bases). V was pared by 7 bases and J by 3 bases, with 14 bases between. The CDR3 has 14 residues. Germline loops: CDR1 MDHEN, CDR2 SYDVKM. CDR3 sequence: CASIPRGRTDTQYF. Here the CDR3 DNA reads TGTGCCAGCATCCCCAGGGGCCGAACAGATACGCAGTATTTT.

This clonotype has only a few counts. The genes are TRBV7-3 and TRBJ2-6, with D possibly TRBD1 on 6 matching bases. The CDR3 loop spans 19 amino acids. Trimming stripped 5 bases from V and 0 bases from J, with 20 bases between. Germline-derived CDR1 and CDR2 are SGHTA and FQGTGA. The CDR3 bases are TGTGCCAGCAGCCTACGAACAGGGCCGCCTCCCTCTGGGGCCAACGTCCTGACTTTC. Protein: CASSLRTGPPPSGANVLTF. Filled out from reference TRBV7-3 and TRBJ2-6, the complete variable domain reads GAGVSQTPSNKVTEKGKYVELRCDPISGHTALYWYRQSLGQGPEFLIYFQGTGAADDSGLPNDRFFAVRPEGSVSTLKIQRTERGDSAVYLCASSLRTGPPPSGANVLTFGAGSRLTVL.

In this sample, this clonotype turned up a few times. The chain joins TRBV28 to TRBJ1-2; 7 nucleotides align to TRBD1. Germline CDR1 and CDR2: MDHEN and SYDVKM. With 9 bases clipped from V and 4 bases from J, the junction kept 8 bases outside the gene matches. The CDR3 consists of 13 residues. The CDR3 DNA is TGTGCCAGTCAGAGACAGGGCATCTATGGCTACACCTTC. Translated: CASQRQGIYGYTF.

This clonotype has only a few counts. The V gene is TRBV12-5, the J gene TRBJ2-1, with a possible D match to TRBD2 (6 bases). The CDR3 is 14 amino acids. Germline assignment: CDR1 LGHNT and CDR2 FRNRAP. The V and J ends lost 4 bases and 8 bases respectively, with 15 bases between them. For the CDR3, the DNA is TGTGCTAGTGGTTCCCGAAATTCGGGAGATGAGCAGTTCTTC. This codes for CASGSRNSGDEQFF. Looking up the rest from reference TRBV12-5 and TRBJ2-1 gives the full variable domain: DARVTQTPRHKVTEMGQEVTMRCQPILGHNTVFWYRQTMMQGLELLAYFRNRAPLDDSGMPKDRFSAEMPDATLATLKIQPSEPRDSAVYFCASGSRNSGDEQFFGPGTRLTVL.

The CDR3 DNA sequence: TGTGCCAGCAGCCCAAACCGCCAGGGGGCTGGAAACACCATATATTTT. Its protein product is CASSPNRQGAGNTIYF. The genes are TRBV7-6 and TRBJ1-3, with 7 bases lining up with TRBD1. J was trimmed by 2 bases and V by 5 bases; bases with no gene match: 9. The CDR3 is 16 residues long. The germline V gene encodes CDR1 SGHVS and CDR2 FNYEAQ.

The rearrangement links TRBV6-2 or TRBV6-3 to TRBJ2-7; D is undetermined. Per germline, CDR1 MNHEY and CDR2 SVGEGT. The CDR3 contains 15 residues. V was shortened by 0 bases and J by 2 bases, with 11 bases between the two germline ends. CDR3 in DNA: TGTGCCAGCAGTTACTCTGGGGAACCCGCCTACGAGCAGTACTTC. Translating it yields CASSYSGEPAYEQYF.

This clonotype was observed at least ten times. V and J are TRBV30 and TRBJ2-6; 7 bases map to TRBD1. After removal of 2 bases from V and 1 base from J, the junction contained 2 bases not matched to a gene. The CDR3 covers 15 residues. The germline V gene has CDR1 GTSNPN and CDR2 SVGIG (reference sequence). The CDR3 DNA reads TGTGCCTGGAGTCCGACAGGGTCTGGGGCCAACGTCCTGACTTTC. Its translation: CAWSPTGSGANVLTF.

This clonotype was seen a few times. This chain connects TRBV19 to TRBJ2-7; 8 bases align to TRBD1. V shed 5 bases, J shed 0 bases, and the junction held 6 bases outside the gene matches. CDR1 and CDR2 (germline): LNHDA, SQIVND (reference sequence). The CDR3 consists of 15 residues. CDR3 residues: CASSYGQGSSYEQYF. DNA of the CDR3: TGTGCCAGTAGTTACGGACAGGGCTCCTCCTACGAGCAGTACTTC.

This clonotype has only a few counts. The chain links TRBV6-5 to TRBJ1-1, with 11 bases identical to TRBD1. Trimming removed 8 bases from V and 5 bases from J; junction bases left unmatched: 1. CDR1 is MNHEY and CDR2 is SVGAGI in the germline V gene. The CDR3 spans 12 residues. The CDR3 coding sequence is TGTGCCAGCGGGGACAGGGGGACTGAAGCTTTCTTT. It encodes CASGDRGTEAFF.

This clonotype has only a few counts. The DNA for the CDR3 is TGTGCTAGTGGCGGGGGCAGATCCAATCAGCCCCAGCATTTT. It specifies CASGGGRSNQPQHF. The rearrangement links TRBV12-5 to TRBJ1-5; possible D gene TRBD1, 6 bases. V lost 6 bases and J lost 3, with 12 bases in between. The CDR3 totals 14 residues. The germline gives CDR1 LGHNT, CDR2 FRNRAP. Using reference TRBV12-5 and TRBJ1-5 for the parts outside the CDR3, the full variable domain is DARVTQTPRHKVTEMGQEVTMRCQPILGHNTVFWYRQTMMQGLELLAYFRNRAPLDDSGMPKDRFSAEMPDATLATLKIQPSEPRDSAVYFCASGGGRSNQPQHFGDGTRLSIL.

This clonotype was observed many times. The rearrangement uses TRBV28 and TRBJ2-7; D not certain. CDR3 length equals 11 residues. With 4 bases removed from V and 4 bases from J, the gap between germline ends came to 5 bases. CDR1 is MDHEN, CDR2 SYDVKM, per germline. The CDR3 DNA sequence: TGTGCCAGCAGTTCGAGGTACGAGCAGTACTTC. Translation gives CASSSRYEQYF.

The V and J genes are TRBV5-5 and TRBJ2-1; 10 nucleotides match TRBD2. Germline assignment: CDR1 SGHKS and CDR2 YYEKEE (reference sequence). CDR3 length: 15 residues. The J segment lost 8 bases and the V segment lost 0 bases, leaving 5 bases of the junction unmatched. The DNA of the CDR3 is TGTGCCAGCAGCTTGGGTGGGACTAGCGTCCATGAGCAGTTCTTC. This translates into CASSLGGTSVHEQFF.

This clonotype has a handful of counts. The DNA for the CDR3 is TGTGCCAGCAGCCAAGATACCCAAAGAGAGACCCAGTACTTC. Translation: CASSQDTQRETQYF. The chain uses TRBV14 and TRBJ2-5; D not certain. The length of the CDR3 is 14 residues. Germline V CDR1 and CDR2: SGHDN, FVKESK. Trimming left V 0 bases short and J 4 bases short, with 9 bases between.

This clonotype occurred many times. V and J are TRBV19 and TRBJ2-7; 7 bases map to TRBD1. Germline V gene lookup returns CDR1 LNHDA and CDR2 SQIVND (reference sequence). CDR3 size: 14 residues. With 6 bases clipped from V and 2 bases from J, the junction kept 7 bases outside the gene matches. CDR3 sequence (DNA): TGTGCCAGTAGCAAACAGGGGAATGCCTACGAGCAGTACTTC. Amino acid sequence: CASSKQGNAYEQYF.

This clonotype was seen only a few times. One junction end does not reproduce the germline sequence, and a read error may be involved. The CDR3 sequence is CASRGQLKMFF. In DNA form, the CDR3 reads TGTGCCAGCCGGGGACAGCTAAAAATGTTTTTT. The rearrangement links TRBV19 to TRBJ1-4; 7 nucleotides match TRBD1. The CDR3 loop spans 11 amino acids. Germline-derived CDR1 and CDR2 are LNHDA and SQIVND (reference sequence).

This clonotype has at least ten counts. This rearrangement joins TRBV2 to TRBJ2-2; D is unclear. This CDR3 has 16 residues. V was cut by 1 base and J by 0 bases, with 9 bases left in between. Germline V gives CDR1 SNHLY, CDR2 FYNNEI. CDR3 in amino acids: CASSEVMVSNTGELFF. Written as DNA, the CDR3 is TGTGCCAGCAGTGAAGTTATGGTTTCGAACACCGGGGAGCTGTTTTTT. The full variable domain, its missing parts supplied by reference TRBV2 and TRBJ2-2, is EPEVTQTPSHQVTQMGQEVILRCVPISNHLYFYWYRQILGQKVEFLVSFYNNEISEKSEIFDDQFSVERPDGSNFTLKIRSTKLEDSAMYFCASSEVMVSNTGELFFGEGSRLTVL.

The chain carries TRBV20-1 and TRBJ2-1, with TRBD2 matching over 11 bases. The CDR3 is made up of 18 amino acids. CDR1 is DFQATT, CDR2 SNEGSKA, per germline (reference sequence). J gave up 0 bases and V 1 base, and 8 bases lay outside the gene matches. CDR3 coding DNA: TGCAGTGCTAGAGCTTTAGCGGGAGGGCAGGGCTCCTACAATGAGCAGTTCTTC. Its translation: CSARALAGGQGSYNEQFF.

The sample holds many counts of this clonotype. This chain uses TRBV28 with TRBJ2-7, with 10 bases lining up with TRBD1. The CDR3 sequence is 14 residues long. Germline assignment: CDR1 MDHEN and CDR2 SYDVKM. J was trimmed by 6 bases and V by 4 bases; bases with no gene match: 6. CDR3 nucleotides: TGTGCCAGCAGTTGGGACAGGGGATGGTCCGAGCAGTACTTC. This gives the protein CASSWDRGWSEQYF. Filled out from reference TRBV28 and TRBJ2-7, the complete variable domain reads DVKVTQSSRYLVKRTGEKVFLECVQDMDHENMFWYRQDPGLGLRLIYFSYDVKMKEKGDIPEGYSVSREKKERFSLILESASTNQTSMYLCASSWDRGWSEQYFGPGTRLTVT.